The subject of this entry is one T cell receptor (beta chain). Its antigen is undetermined. The entry originates in a study of T cells in tuberculosis. Study-wide results and caveats: Using the GMM-specific repertoire gave 85% to 90% accuracy versus around 74% with motifs. GMM-specific TCRs were nearer to active tuberculosis alpha repertoires, suggesting expansion.

The assay was immunoSEQ multiplex PCR, and TCRdb's table has in-frame clones only and misses some. The sample lists 20,000 to 25,000 clones; about 92% were seen once. The source of this sequence is a donor aged 10-29 years with latent tuberculosis or without tuberculosis infection. Some clones in this sample may be carry-over from other donors' samples. Source material: PBMCs.

CDR3 DNA: TGTGCTAGTGGTTTGGTACTCGGTCTATTCGGAGCTAGCACAGATACGCAGTATTTT. It encodes CASGLVLGLFGASTDTQYF. V and J are TRBV12-5 and TRBJ2-3; D is uncertain. The CDR3 runs 19 residues. CDR1 is LGHNT, CDR2 FRNRAP, per germline. The V and J ends lost 0 bases and 0 bases respectively, with 19 bases between them.